These 7 T cell receptor beta chains share one sample of origin, sequenced in a study of cytomegalovirus exposure and HLA in healthy donors. PCR employed 60 Vbeta and 13 Jbeta primers. This table comes from immunoSEQ multiplex PCR, and its TCRdb copy is limited to in-frame clones, with some not included. The data show approximately 170,000 clones, around 85% seen once. Sequenced input: PBMCs. These receptors all come from a man aged 50-60 years in good health and CMV-seropositive.

The V gene is TRBV5-1, the J gene TRBJ2-2; tentative D call: TRBD2 (5 bases). This CDR3 region has 15 residues. Trimming took off 6 bases at V and 1 base at J, with 13 bases between the two ends. Germline V gene lookup returns CDR1 SGHRS and CDR2 YFSETQ. CDR3 amino acids: CASTLAGGNTGELFF. Here the CDR3 DNA reads TGCGCCAGCACTTTGGCGGGCGGGAACACCGGGGAGCTGTTTTTT.

V gene TRBV2 combines with J gene TRBJ1-5; D gene uncertain. Germline CDR1 SNHLY, CDR2 FYNNEI. The length of the CDR3 is 12 residues. The germline V and J ends were trimmed by 5 bases and 4 bases, with 6 bases remaining between them. CDR3 sequence (DNA): TGTGCCAGCAGTACGGGAAATCAGCCCCAGCATTTT. This translates into CASSTGNQPQHF.

The chain recombines TRBV16 with TRBJ2-7; the match to TRBD1 covers 7 bases. Per the germline V gene, CDR1 is KGHSY and CDR2 is FQNENV. With 4 bases clipped from V and 3 bases from J, the junction kept 3 bases outside the gene matches. The CDR3 spans 13 residues. The CDR3 sequence: CASSRDRHYEQYF. The DNA for the CDR3 is TGTGCCAGCAGCCGGGACAGACACTACGAGCAGTACTTC.

J is TRBJ1-1 and V is TRBV6-6; D remains unclear. The CDR3 is 13 residues long. The germline gives CDR1 MNHNY, CDR2 SVGAGI (reference sequence). Trimming took off 5 bases at V and 0 bases at J, with 7 bases between the two ends. The CDR3 coding sequence is TGTGCCAGCAGTGTAAACATGAACACTGAAGCTTTCTTT. Translation gives CASSVNMNTEAFF.

The chain recombines TRBV6-5 with TRBJ1-1; weak D call: TRBD1 (5 bases). Germline-derived CDR1 and CDR2 are MNHEY and SVGAGI. Trimming took 4 bases from V and 0 from J, leaving 9 bases between them. This CDR3 is built from 14 residues. In DNA, the CDR3 is TGTGCCAGCAGTTGGGGCCCCATGAACACTGAAGCTTTCTTT. As protein: CASSWGPMNTEAFF.

CDR3 amino acids: CASSQDQAGGNTDTQYF. CDR3 in DNA: TGTGCCAGCAGCCAAGATCAAGCGGGGGGGAACACAGATACGCAGTATTTT. The chain joins TRBV4-2 to TRBJ2-3; 10 bases line up with TRBD2. V shed 0 bases, J shed 2 bases, and the junction held 5 bases outside the gene matches. This CDR3 has 17 residues. CDR1 is LGHNA and CDR2 is YNFKEQ in the germline V gene.

This clone was counted a few times. The V call is TRBV27, the J call TRBJ2-7, with 9 bases that match TRBD1. CDR1 MNHEY and CDR2 SMNVEV come from the germline V gene (reference sequence). This CDR3 has 16 residues. V lost 4 bases to trimming and J lost 4 bases; unmatched junction nucleotides: 11. Here the CDR3 reads CASSSSPGTGYYEQYF. DNA of the CDR3: TGTGCCAGCAGTTCCTCTCCCGGGACAGGGTATTACGAGCAGTACTTC.